This T cell receptor (beta chain) was observed in a study of somatic mutations in cytotoxic T cells in rheumatoid arthritis. Data came from immunoSEQ multiplex PCR; TCRdb stores just in-frame clones and leaves some out. The sample consists of around 19,000 clones, about four fifths of them appearing once. Sequenced: CD8+ T cells sorted from blood. This TCR was recovered from an adult with rheumatoid arthritis.

The CDR3 sequence: CASPGLAGGTDTQYF. The CDR3 nucleotides are TGTGCCAGCCCGGGGCTAGCGGGGGGGACAGATACGCAGTATTTT. V gene TRBV13 combines with J gene TRBJ2-3, with 12 bases lining up with TRBD2. CDR1 and CDR2 (germline): PRHDT, FYEKMQ (reference sequence). The CDR3 runs 15 residues. The trim removed 8 bases at V and 3 bases at J, leaving 6 bases unmatched.